This note documents a single TCR beta chain sequence. The antigen is unknown. This sample was included in a study of T cell repertoires in cytomegalovirus infection. As for the study in general: Recently identified HLA-C-restricted CMV epitopes and well-studied HLA-B-restricted CMV epitopes were used by the study. Public TCR beta signatures provided an indication of both CMV infection and a matching HLA type.

Via MiXCR, TCRdb re-called the reads, giving one row per CDR3 protein. Of hundreds of thousands of distinct CDR3 sequences listed, about 31% are singletons. Study outcomes and limitations: Pooled public TCR beta family frequency picked out CMV carriers with the relevant HLA.

Looked up from germline, CDR1 is LNHDA and CDR2 is SQIVND (reference sequence). The CDR3 has 13 amino acids. V lost 5 bases, J lost 9 bases, and 14 bases lay in between. This chain uses TRBV19 with TRBJ2-1; D is perhaps TRBD1 (5 bases). This TCR was sampled from a human donor in good health (CMV status not recorded). Some clones in this sample may be carry-over from other donors' samples. The sample was cultured CD8+ T cells from PBMCs, taken from culture after CMV antigen stimulation. The CDR3 sequence is CASSGTSRGEQFF. Here the CDR3 DNA reads TGTGCCAGTAGTGGAACTTCTAGGGGTGAGCAGTTCTTC.